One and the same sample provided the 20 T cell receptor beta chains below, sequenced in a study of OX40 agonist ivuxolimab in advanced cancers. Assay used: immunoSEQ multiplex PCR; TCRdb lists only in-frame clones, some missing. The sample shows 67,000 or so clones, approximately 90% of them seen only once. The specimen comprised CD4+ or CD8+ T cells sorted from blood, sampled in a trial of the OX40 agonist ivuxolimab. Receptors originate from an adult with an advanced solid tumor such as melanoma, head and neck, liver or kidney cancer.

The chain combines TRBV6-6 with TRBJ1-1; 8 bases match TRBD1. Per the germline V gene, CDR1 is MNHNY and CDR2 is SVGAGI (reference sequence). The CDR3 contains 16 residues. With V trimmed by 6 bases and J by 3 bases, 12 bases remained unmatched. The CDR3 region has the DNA TGTGCCAGCAGCGAACGACAGGGGAGGTTCTACACTGAAGCTTTCTTT. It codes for CASSERQGRFYTEAFF.

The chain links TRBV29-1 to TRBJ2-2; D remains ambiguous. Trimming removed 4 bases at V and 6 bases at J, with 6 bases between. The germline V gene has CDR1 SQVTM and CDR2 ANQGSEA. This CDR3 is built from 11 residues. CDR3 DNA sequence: TGCAGCGTTGGGCGGCCCGGGGAGCTGTTTTTT. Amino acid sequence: CSVGRPGELFF.

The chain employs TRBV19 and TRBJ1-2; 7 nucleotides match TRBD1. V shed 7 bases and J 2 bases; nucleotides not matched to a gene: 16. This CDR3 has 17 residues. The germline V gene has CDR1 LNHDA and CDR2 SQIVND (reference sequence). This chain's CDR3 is CASTPGRGVPLNYGYTF. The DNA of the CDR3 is TGTGCCAGTACCCCCGGCAGGGGGGTACCCTTGAACTATGGCTACACCTTC.

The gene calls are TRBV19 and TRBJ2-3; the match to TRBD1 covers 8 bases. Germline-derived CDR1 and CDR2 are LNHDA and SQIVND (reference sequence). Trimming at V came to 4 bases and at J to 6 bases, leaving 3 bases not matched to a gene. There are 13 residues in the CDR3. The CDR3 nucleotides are TGTGCCAGTAGTACCGACAGGGGCGATACGCAGTATTTT. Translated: CASSTDRGDTQYF.

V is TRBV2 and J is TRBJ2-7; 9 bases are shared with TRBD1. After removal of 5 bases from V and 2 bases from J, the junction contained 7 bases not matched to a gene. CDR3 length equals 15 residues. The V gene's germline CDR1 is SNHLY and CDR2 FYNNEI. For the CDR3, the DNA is TGTGCCAGCAGTATGGACAGGGGCGACACCTACGAGCAGTACTTC. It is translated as CASSMDRGDTYEQYF.

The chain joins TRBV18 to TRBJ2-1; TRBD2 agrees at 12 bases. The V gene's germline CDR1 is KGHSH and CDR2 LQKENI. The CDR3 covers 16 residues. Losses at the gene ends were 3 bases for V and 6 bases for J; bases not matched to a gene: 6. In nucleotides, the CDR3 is TGTGCCAGCTCACCGGAACTAGCGGGGGGCCCCAATGAGCAGTTCTTC. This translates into CASSPELAGGPNEQFF.

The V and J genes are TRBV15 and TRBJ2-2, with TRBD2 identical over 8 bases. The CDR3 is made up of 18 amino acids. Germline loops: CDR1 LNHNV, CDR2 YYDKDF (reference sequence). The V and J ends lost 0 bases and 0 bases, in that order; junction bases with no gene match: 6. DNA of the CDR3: TGTGCCACCAGCAGAGATCTTGGCGGGGGGACGAACACCGGGGAGCTGTTTTTT. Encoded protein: CATSRDLGGGTNTGELFF.

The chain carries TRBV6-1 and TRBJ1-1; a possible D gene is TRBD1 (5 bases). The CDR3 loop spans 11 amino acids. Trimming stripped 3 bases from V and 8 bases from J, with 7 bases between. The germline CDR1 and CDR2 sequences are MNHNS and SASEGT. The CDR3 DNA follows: TGTGCCAGCAGTGACAGGGCGGAAGCTTTCTTT. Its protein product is CASSDRAEAFF.

CDR3 loop: CASSLNTASSGNTIYF. In DNA form, the CDR3 reads TGCGCCAGCAGCTTGAATACGGCGAGCTCTGGAAACACCATATATTTT. The chain links TRBV5-1 to TRBJ1-3; D is unclear. The germline gives CDR1 SGHRS, CDR2 YFSETQ. The CDR3 is 16 amino acids. The ends were cut back, 1 base at V and 0 bases at J, with 11 bases in the middle.

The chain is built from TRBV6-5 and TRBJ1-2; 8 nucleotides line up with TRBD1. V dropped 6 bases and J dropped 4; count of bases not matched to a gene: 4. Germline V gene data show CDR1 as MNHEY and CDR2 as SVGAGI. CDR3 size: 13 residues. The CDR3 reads CASRDTGGYGYTF. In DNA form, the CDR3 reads TGTGCCAGCAGAGACACAGGGGGCTATGGCTACACCTTC.

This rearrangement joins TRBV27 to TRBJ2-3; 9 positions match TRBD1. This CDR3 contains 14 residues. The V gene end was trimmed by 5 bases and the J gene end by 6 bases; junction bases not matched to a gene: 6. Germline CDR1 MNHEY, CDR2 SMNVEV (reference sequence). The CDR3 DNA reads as TGTGCCAGCAGTCGGGACAGGGCGTCCGATACGCAGTATTTT. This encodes CASSRDRASDTQYF.

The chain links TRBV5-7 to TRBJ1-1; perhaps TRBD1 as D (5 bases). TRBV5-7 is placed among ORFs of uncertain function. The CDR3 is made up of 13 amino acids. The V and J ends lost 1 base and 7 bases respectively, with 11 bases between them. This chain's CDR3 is CASSLPQGSEAFF. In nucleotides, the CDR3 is TGTGCCAGCAGCTTGCCCCAGGGTAGTGAAGCTTTCTTT.

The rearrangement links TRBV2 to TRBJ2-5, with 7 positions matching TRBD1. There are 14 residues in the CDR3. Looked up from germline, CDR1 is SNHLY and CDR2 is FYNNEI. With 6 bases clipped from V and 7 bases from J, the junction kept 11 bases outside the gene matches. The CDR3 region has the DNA TGTGCCAGCAGCGACGGTGGACAGGCCGGGACCCAGTACTTC. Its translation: CASSDGGQAGTQYF.

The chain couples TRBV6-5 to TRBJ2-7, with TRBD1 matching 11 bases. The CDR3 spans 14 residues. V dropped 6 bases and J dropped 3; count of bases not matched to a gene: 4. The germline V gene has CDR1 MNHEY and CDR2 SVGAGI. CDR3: CASRRTGGFYEQYF. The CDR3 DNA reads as TGTGCCAGCAGAAGGACAGGGGGCTTCTACGAGCAGTACTTC.

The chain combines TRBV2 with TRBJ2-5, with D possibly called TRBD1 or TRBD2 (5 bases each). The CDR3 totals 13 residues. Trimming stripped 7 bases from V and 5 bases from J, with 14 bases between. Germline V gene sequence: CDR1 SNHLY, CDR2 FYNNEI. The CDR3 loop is CASTFGGRETQYF. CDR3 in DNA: TGTGCCAGCACATTTGGGGGTAGGGAGACCCAGTACTTC. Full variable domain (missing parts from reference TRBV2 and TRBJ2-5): EPEVTQTPSHQVTQMGQEVILRCVPISNHLYFYWYRQILGQKVEFLVSFYNNEISEKSEIFDDQFSVERPDGSNFTLKIRSTKLEDSAMYFCASTFGGRETQYFGPGTRLLVL.

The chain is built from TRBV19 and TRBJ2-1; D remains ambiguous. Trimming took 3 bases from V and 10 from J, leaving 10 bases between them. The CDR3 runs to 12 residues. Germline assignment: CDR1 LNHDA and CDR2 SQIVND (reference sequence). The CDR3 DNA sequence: TGTGCCAGTAGTATGCGTTTTGAGGAGCAGTTCTTC. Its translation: CASSMRFEEQFF.

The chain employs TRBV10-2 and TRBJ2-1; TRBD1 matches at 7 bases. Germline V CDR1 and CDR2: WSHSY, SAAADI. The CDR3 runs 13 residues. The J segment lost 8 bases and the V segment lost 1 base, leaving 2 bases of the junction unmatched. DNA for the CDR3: TGCGCCAGCAGTGAGTGGCAGGGGGATGAGCAGTTCTTC. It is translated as CASSEWQGDEQFF.

The CDR3 is CASSEGALETQYF. CDR3 coding DNA: TGTGCCAGCTCCGAGGGCGCCCTGGAGACCCAGTACTTC. This rearrangement joins TRBV9 to TRBJ2-5; a weak D match, TRBD2 (5 bases). Trimming left V 7 bases short and J 5 bases short, with 15 bases between. Per germline, CDR1 SGDLS and CDR2 YYNGEE. CDR3 length equals 13 residues.

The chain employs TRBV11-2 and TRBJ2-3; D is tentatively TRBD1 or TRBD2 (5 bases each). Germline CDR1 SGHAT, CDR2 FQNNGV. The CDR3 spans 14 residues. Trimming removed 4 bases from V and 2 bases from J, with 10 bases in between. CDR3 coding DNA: TGTGCCAGCAGCTCCGGGACCTCCACAGATACGCAGTATTTT. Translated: CASSSGTSTDTQYF.

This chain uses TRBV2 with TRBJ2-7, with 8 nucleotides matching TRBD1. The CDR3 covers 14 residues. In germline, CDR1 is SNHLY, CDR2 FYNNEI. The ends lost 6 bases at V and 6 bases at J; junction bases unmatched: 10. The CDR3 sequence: CASRTGTGVAEQYF. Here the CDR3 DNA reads TGTGCCAGCAGGACCGGGACAGGAGTCGCCGAGCAGTACTTC.